Listed here are 4 T cell receptor beta chains from one sample, sequenced in a study of a mutant IDH1 vaccine in newly diagnosed glioma. The time point denotes: week 35, safety follow-up. In every dose of vaccine, 300 ug of mutant IDH1 20-mer peptide was given alongside topical imiquimod. The antigens these receptors bind are not known. The repertoire was sequenced with immunoSEQ multiplex PCR; TCRdb's copy has only in-frame clones and lacks some. The sample shows over 60,000 clones, 75% to 85% of them seen only once. The sequenced sample was PBMCs, obtained from a glioma patient whose treatment included an IDH1 peptide vaccine. The receptors derive from a man aged 35 to 55 with glioma.

The V call is TRBV6-1, the J call TRBJ2-7; D ambiguous. CDR1 and CDR2 (germline): MNHNS, SASEGT. V was clipped by 5 bases and J by 4 bases, with 15 bases between them. This CDR3 contains 14 residues. The CDR3 region is CASSPLGSSYEQYF. DNA of the CDR3: TGTGCCAGCAGTCCTCTGGGTAGTTCGTACGAGCAGTACTTC.

V is TRBV6-1 and J is TRBJ2-7; 7 bases fit TRBD1. Per the germline V gene, CDR1 is MNHNS and CDR2 is SASEGT. The CDR3 has 14 amino acids. After removal of 5 bases from V and 6 bases from J, the junction contained 10 bases not matched to a gene. Here the CDR3 reads CASSLRQGPAEQYF. The CDR3 DNA sequence: TGTGCCAGCAGTCTCCGACAGGGTCCGGCCGAGCAGTACTTC.

The chain joins TRBV10-3 to TRBJ2-7; 7 bases line up with TRBD2. The length of the CDR3 is 14 residues. The J segment lost 2 bases and the V segment lost 6 bases, leaving 7 bases of the junction unmatched. Germline loops: CDR1 ENHRY, CDR2 SYGVKD. DNA for the CDR3: TGTGCCATCAGAGGAGTCGGGGGGACCTACGAGCAGTACTTC. Amino acid sequence: CAIRGVGGTYEQYF.

The V call is TRBV7-9, the J call TRBJ1-3; D uncertain. Germline V gene lookup returns CDR1 SEHNR and CDR2 FQNEAQ (reference sequence). This CDR3 spans 14 amino acids. The V and J ends lost 7 bases and 0 bases respectively, with 10 bases between them. CDR3 region: CASTSGSSGNTIYF. The CDR3 region has the DNA TGTGCCAGCACCTCAGGCTCCTCTGGAAACACCATATATTTT.